These 20 T cell receptor beta chains share one sample of origin, sequenced in a study of CD8 T cells in ankylosing spondylitis. TCRdb analysed the 5' RACE reads with MiXCR anew, one entry per CDR3 protein. The sample consists of about 120,000 distinct CDR3 sequences, approximately 14% of them appearing once. Sequenced material: blood, either unsorted or a sorted T cell fraction (not recorded which). The receptors were gathered from a female donor with ankylosing spondylitis or in good health (not recorded which).

This clonotype occurred a few times. The rearrangement uses TRBV5-1 and TRBJ1-5, with D tentatively TRBD1 (5 bases). Germline values: CDR1 SGHRS, CDR2 YFSETQ. This CDR3 has 14 amino acids. The V end was cut by 0 bases, the J end by 6 bases, with 10 bases between. This CDR3 reads CASSLAGGTQPQHF. CDR3 coding DNA: TGCGCCAGCAGCTTGGCGGGGGGTACTCAGCCCCAGCATTTT.

A word on this clonotype: This may be a read error, as it is one base from a much larger clone. The chain has TRBV7-9 and TRBJ2-1; no definite D call. V was shortened by 2 bases and J by 9 bases, with 5 bases between the two germline ends. Germline V gene lookup returns CDR1 SEHNR and CDR2 FQNEAQ (reference sequence). This CDR3 comprises 11 residues. The CDR3 nucleotides read TGTGCCAGCAGCTTATTGACTGAGCAGTTCTTC. Its protein product is CASSLLTEQFF. The full variable domain, completed using reference TRBV7-9 and TRBJ2-1, is DTGVSQNPRHKITKRGQNVTFRCDPISEHNRLYWYRQTLGQGPEFLTYFQNEAQLEKSRLLSDRFSAERPKGSFSTLEIQRTEQGDSAMYLCASSLLTEQFFGPGTRLTVL.

This sequence joins TRBV4-1 and TRBJ2-3; tentatively, D is TRBD2 (5 bases). This CDR3 spans 16 amino acids. Germline values: CDR1 MGHRA, CDR2 YSYEKL. V was clipped by 0 bases and J by 4 bases, with 14 bases between them. The chain's CDR3 is CASSQDRGGWADTQYF. CDR3 bases: TGCGCCAGCAGCCAAGATCGCGGCGGGTGGGCAGATACGCAGTATTTT.

V is TRBV5-1 and J is TRBJ1-1, with TRBD1 matching 8 bases. This CDR3 region has 14 residues. The V gene end was trimmed by 3 bases and the J gene end by 1 base; junction bases not matched to a gene: 2. Germline assignment: CDR1 SGHRS and CDR2 YFSETQ. The CDR3 DNA is TGCGCCAGCAGCTGGGGGACAGGGAACACTGAAGCTTTCTTT. Its translation: CASSWGTGNTEAFF. The whole variable domain, filled in from reference TRBV5-1 and TRBJ1-1, reads KAGVTQTPRYLIKTRGQQVTLSCSPISGHRSVSWYQQTPGQGLQFLFEYFSETQRNKGNFPGRFSGRQFSNSRSEMNVSTLELGDSALYLCASSWGTGNTEAFFGQGTRLTVV.

V and J are TRBV7-8 and TRBJ2-3, with TRBD2 matching 8 bases. CDR3 length equals 14 residues. V lost 5 bases, J lost 4 bases, and 5 bases stayed unmatched. The V gene's germline CDR1 is SGHVS and CDR2 FQNEAQ. CDR3 bases: TGTGCCAGCAGCGTCGCGGGGGGAGCAGATACGCAGTATTTT. Its translation: CASSVAGGADTQYF.

This clonotype was recorded at least ten times. V is TRBV12-3 or TRBV12-4 and J is TRBJ2-7, with a weak D call TRBD1 (6 bases). V was shortened by 5 bases and J by 5 bases, with 16 bases between the two germline ends. The CDR3 contains 14 residues. The CDR3 bases are TGTGCCAGCAGTGACACAGGGAAAGGGAACGAGCAGTACTTC. This sequence encodes CASSDTGKGNEQYF.

This clonotype was picked up a small number of times. This rearrangement joins TRBV7-8 to TRBJ2-1; 9 bases agree with TRBD2. With 5 bases clipped from V and 2 bases from J, the junction kept 7 bases outside the gene matches. The CDR3 consists of 16 residues. The V gene's germline CDR1 is SGHVS and CDR2 FQNEAQ. The CDR3 spells CASSNQRGVPYNEQFF. Here the CDR3 DNA reads TGTGCCAGCAGCAATCAGCGGGGGGTCCCCTACAATGAGCAGTTCTTC. Variable domain in full (rest from reference TRBV7-8 and TRBJ2-1): GAGVSQSPRYKVAKRGQDVALRCDPISGHVSLFWYQQALGQGPEFLTYFQNEAQLDKSGLPSDRFFAERPEGSVSTLKIQRTQQEDSAVYLCASSNQRGVPYNEQFFGPGTRLTVL.

This clonotype was recorded at least ten times. V is TRBV19 and J is TRBJ2-7; D not certain. V shed 2 bases and J shed 3 bases, with 8 bases lying between them. Per the germline V gene, CDR1 is LNHDA and CDR2 is SQIVND (reference sequence). There are 13 residues in the CDR3. The CDR3 loop reads CASSIQWDYEQYF. Here the CDR3 DNA reads TGTGCCAGTAGTATACAATGGGACTACGAGCAGTACTTC.

With regard to this clonotype: Since no conserved phenylalanine or tryptophan closes the CDR3, a read error is the likely cause. The J gene is TRBJ1-1, the V gene TRBV4-2, with a weak D call TRBD1 (5 bases). The length of the CDR3 is 14 residues. Germline V gene data show CDR1 as LGHNA and CDR2 as YNFKEQ. Trimming left V 1 base short and J 0 bases short, with 6 bases between. The CDR3 reads CASSQGGMNTEAFL. CDR3 sequence (DNA): TGTGCCAGCAGCCAAGGGGGGATGAACACTGAAGCTTTCTTG.

The chain combines TRBV10-3 with TRBJ1-6; 8 nucleotides line up with TRBD1. V gave up 6 bases and J gave up 10 bases; unmatched junction bases: 5. CDR1 and CDR2 from the germline V gene are ENHRY and SYGVKD. The CDR3 is 13 residues long. In DNA form, the CDR3 reads TGTGCCATCAGGACAGACAGGGGCTCACCCCTCCACTTT. Amino acid sequence: CAIRTDRGSPLHF.

On this clonotype: A much larger clone lies a single base off, so this may be a read error. The rearrangement joins TRBV6-5 to TRBJ1-2; TRBD1 matches 7 bases. Germline CDR1 and CDR2: MNHEY and SVGAGI. There are 13 residues in the CDR3. The CDR3 DNA follows: TGTGCCGGCAGTTACTCGACAGGGCATGGCTACACCTTC. Amino acids: CAGSYSTGHGYTF.

This clonotype was counted between two and nine times. The J gene is TRBJ1-6, the V gene TRBV11-2; possibly TRBD1 for D (5 bases). V lost 5 bases and J lost 7, with 12 bases in between. Germline V gene sequence: CDR1 SGHAT, CDR2 FQNNGV. The CDR3 is 14 residues long. The CDR3 loop reads CASSTAGGNSPLHF. The CDR3 nucleotides read TGTGCCAGCAGCACAGCGGGGGGGAATTCACCCCTCCACTTT. The full variable domain, in which reference TRBV11-2 and TRBJ1-6 provide the parts outside the CDR3, is EAGVAQSPRYKIIEKRQSVAFWCNPISGHATLYWYQQILGQGPKLLIQFQNNGVVDDSQLPKDRFSAERLKGVDSTLKIQPAKLEDSAVYLCASSTAGGNSPLHFGNGTRLTVT.

About this clonotype: A much bigger clone sits one base away, suggesting this may be a read error. This chain uses TRBV10-3 with TRBJ2-1, with D perhaps matching TRBD1 (6 bases). This CDR3 region has 16 residues. The V gene's germline CDR1 is ENHRY and CDR2 SYGVKD. This CDR3 reads CAISAVGQNSYNDQFF. As DNA, the CDR3 is TGTGCCATCAGCGCGGTGGGACAAAACTCCTACAATGATCAGTTCTTC.

This clonotype was observed many times. V gene TRBV7-9 combines with J gene TRBJ1-1; no firm D call. CDR1 is SEHNR, CDR2 FQNEAQ, per germline (reference sequence). This CDR3 region has 15 residues. Trimming cost V 6 bases and J 0 bases, with 14 bases left between them. CDR3 nucleotide sequence: TGTGCCAGCAGTACCAGTGGGTTCATGAACACTGAAGCTTTCTTT. This encodes CASSTSGFMNTEAFF.

This clonotype was observed a handful of times. This chain links TRBV6-1 with TRBJ1-1; 10 bases line up with TRBD1. V lost 2 bases, J lost 5 bases, and 5 bases stayed unmatched. Germline CDR1 is MNHNS and CDR2 is SASEGT. There are 15 residues in the CDR3. The CDR3 is CASSESPGQGTEAFF. The CDR3 DNA is TGTGCCAGCAGTGAATCTCCGGGACAGGGGACTGAAGCTTTCTTT.

This clonotype was picked up many times. The chain carries TRBV5-1 and TRBJ2-1, with D perhaps being TRBD1 or TRBD2 (5 bases each). Germline values: CDR1 SGHRS, CDR2 YFSETQ. The CDR3 spans 13 residues. V dropped 4 bases and J dropped 5 bases, with 10 bases sitting between them. DNA of the CDR3: TGCGCCAGCAGCCGGGACGGAAACAATGAGCAGTTCTTC. Its protein product is CASSRDGNNEQFF.

This clonotype was picked up many times. The chain employs TRBV20-1 and TRBJ2-3, with D perhaps assigned TRBD1 or TRBD2 (5 bases each). The germline CDR1 and CDR2 sequences are DFQATT and SNEGSKA (reference sequence). The CDR3 spans 14 residues. V lost 4 bases and J 2 bases, leaving 13 bases between the germline ends. The CDR3, as DNA: TGCAGTGCTAAAACCGGGACCAACACAGATACGCAGTATTTT. Amino acids: CSAKTGTNTDTQYF.

About this clonotype: A much larger clone differs from this one at a single base, so this may be a read error. This sequence joins TRBV5-1 and TRBJ1-2; D call uncertain. The CDR3 loop spans 14 amino acids. CDR1 and CDR2 (germline): SGHRS, YFSETQ. The CDR3 DNA reads as TGCGCCAGCAGCTTGGTTCAGGATAACTATGGCCACACCTTC. This translates into CASSLVQDNYGHTF.

The sample holds many counts of this clonotype. This chain uses TRBV5-1 with TRBJ1-3; D not resolved. The germline V gene has CDR1 SGHRS and CDR2 YFSETQ. CDR3 length equals 15 residues. The V and J ends lost 0 bases and 2 bases respectively, with 9 bases between them. This CDR3 is CASSLGGETGNTIYF. The CDR3 DNA reads TGCGCCAGCAGCTTGGGGGGTGAAACTGGAAACACCATATATTTT.

V and J are TRBV5-1 and TRBJ2-7; D tentatively reads TRBD1 or TRBD2 (5 bases each). Looked up from germline, CDR1 is SGHRS and CDR2 is YFSETQ. Trimming removed 0 bases from V and 2 bases from J, with 9 bases in between. CDR3 size: 14 residues. CDR3 DNA sequence: TGCGCCAGCAGCTTGGGGGACCCCACCTACGAGCAGTACTTC. It yields the protein CASSLGDPTYEQYF.